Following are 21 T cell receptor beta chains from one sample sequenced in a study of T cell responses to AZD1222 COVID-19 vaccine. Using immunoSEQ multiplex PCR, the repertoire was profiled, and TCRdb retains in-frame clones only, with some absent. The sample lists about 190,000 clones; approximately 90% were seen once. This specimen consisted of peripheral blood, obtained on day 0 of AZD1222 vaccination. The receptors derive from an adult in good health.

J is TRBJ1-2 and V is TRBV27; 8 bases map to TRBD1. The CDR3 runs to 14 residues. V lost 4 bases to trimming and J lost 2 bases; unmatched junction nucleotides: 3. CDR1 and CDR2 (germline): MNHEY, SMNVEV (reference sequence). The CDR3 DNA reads TGTGCCAGCAGTTCATCAGGGGGCAACTATGGCTACACCTTC. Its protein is CASSSSGGNYGYTF.

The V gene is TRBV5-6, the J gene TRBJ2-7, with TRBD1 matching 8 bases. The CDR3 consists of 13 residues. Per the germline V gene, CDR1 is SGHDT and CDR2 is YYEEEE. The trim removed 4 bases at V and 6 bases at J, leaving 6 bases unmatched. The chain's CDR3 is CASSQPGGGEQYF. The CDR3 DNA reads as TGTGCCAGCAGCCAACCAGGGGGCGGCGAGCAGTACTTC.

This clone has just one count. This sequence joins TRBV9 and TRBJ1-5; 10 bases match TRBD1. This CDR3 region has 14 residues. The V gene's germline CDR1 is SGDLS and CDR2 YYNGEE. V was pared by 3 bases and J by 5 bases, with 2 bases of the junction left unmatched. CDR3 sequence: CASSGGQGHQPQHF. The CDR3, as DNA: TGTGCCAGCAGCGGGGGACAGGGGCATCAGCCCCAGCATTTT.

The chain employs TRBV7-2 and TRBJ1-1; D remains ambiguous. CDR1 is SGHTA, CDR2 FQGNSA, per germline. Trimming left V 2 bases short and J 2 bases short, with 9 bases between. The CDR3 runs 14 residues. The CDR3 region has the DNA TGTGCCAGCAGCTTACGTCCCCATAACACTGAAGCTTTCTTT. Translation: CASSLRPHNTEAFF. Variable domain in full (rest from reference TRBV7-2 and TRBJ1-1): GAGVSQSPSNKVTEKGKDVELRCDPISGHTALYWYRQSLGQGLEFLIYFQGNSAPDKSGLPSDRFSAERTGGSVSTLTIQRTQQEDSAVYLCASSLRPHNTEAFFGQGTRLTVV.

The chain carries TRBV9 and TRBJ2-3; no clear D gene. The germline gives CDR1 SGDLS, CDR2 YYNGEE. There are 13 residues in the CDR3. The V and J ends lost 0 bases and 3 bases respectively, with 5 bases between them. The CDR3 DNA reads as TGTGCCAGCAGCGTAGACCAAACAGATACGCAGTATTTT. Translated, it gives CASSVDQTDTQYF.

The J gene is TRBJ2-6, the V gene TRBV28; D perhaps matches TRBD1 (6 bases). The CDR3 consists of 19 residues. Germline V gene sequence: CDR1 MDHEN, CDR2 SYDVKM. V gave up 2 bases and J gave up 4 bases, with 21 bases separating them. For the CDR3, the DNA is TGTGCCAGCAGTTTAAGAGGGGACAAGAGGAAAGCCGGGGCCAACGTCCTGACTTTC. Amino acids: CASSLRGDKRKAGANVLTF.

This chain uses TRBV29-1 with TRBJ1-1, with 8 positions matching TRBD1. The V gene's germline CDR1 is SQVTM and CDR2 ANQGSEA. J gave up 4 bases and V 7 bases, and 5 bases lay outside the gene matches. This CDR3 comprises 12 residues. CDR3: CSGHRGSTEAFF. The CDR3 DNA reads TGCAGCGGCCACAGGGGGTCCACTGAAGCTTTCTTT.

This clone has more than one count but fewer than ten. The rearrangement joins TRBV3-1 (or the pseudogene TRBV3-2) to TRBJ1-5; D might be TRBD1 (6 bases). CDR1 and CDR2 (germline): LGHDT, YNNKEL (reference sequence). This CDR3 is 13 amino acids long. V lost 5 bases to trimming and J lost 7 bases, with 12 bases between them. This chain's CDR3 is CASSAHRAQPQHF. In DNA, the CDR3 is TGTGCCAGCAGCGCCCACAGGGCACAGCCCCAGCATTTT.

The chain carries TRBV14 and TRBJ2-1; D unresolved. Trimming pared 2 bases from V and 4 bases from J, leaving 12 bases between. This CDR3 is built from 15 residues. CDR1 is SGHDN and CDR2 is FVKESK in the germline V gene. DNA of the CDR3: TGTGCCAGCAGCCAATGGACGGATACATACAATGAGCAGTTCTTC. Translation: CASSQWTDTYNEQFF.

CDR3 in DNA: TGTGCCAGCAGTTTCGACCGGGCCGCCCAAGGAGAGACCCAGTACTTC. Its protein product is CASSFDRAAQGETQYF. The V gene is TRBV2, the J gene TRBJ2-5; D gene ambiguous. Looked up from germline, CDR1 is SNHLY and CDR2 is FYNNEI. This CDR3 has 16 residues. Trimming took 5 bases from V and 4 from J, leaving 20 bases between them.

The CDR3 loop is CASSRDRGSYEQYF. In DNA form, the CDR3 reads TGTGCCAGCAGTCGAGACAGGGGGTCTTACGAGCAGTACTTC. The chain combines TRBV6-4 with TRBJ2-7; 9 bases fit TRBD1. Germline lookup yields CDR1 MRHNA and CDR2 SNTAGT. There are 14 residues in the CDR3. V was clipped by 5 bases and J by 4 bases; unmatched bases: 6.

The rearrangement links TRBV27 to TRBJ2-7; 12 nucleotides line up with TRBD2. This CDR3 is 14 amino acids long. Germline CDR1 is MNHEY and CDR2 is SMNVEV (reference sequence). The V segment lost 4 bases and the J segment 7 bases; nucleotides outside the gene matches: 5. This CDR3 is CASSYGTSGWEQYF. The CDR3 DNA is TGTGCCAGCAGTTATGGGACTAGCGGGTGGGAGCAGTACTTC.

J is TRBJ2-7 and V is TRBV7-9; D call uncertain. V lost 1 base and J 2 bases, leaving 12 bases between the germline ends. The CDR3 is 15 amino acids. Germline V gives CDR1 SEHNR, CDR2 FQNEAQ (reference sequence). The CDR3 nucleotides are TGTGCCAGCAGCTTAGAGGGTCCGCAGGCCTACGAGCAGTACTTC. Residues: CASSLEGPQAYEQYF.

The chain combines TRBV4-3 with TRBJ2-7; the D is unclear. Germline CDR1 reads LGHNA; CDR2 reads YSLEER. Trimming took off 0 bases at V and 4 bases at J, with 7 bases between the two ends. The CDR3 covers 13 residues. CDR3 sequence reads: CASSQDLSYEQYF. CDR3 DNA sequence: TGCGCCAGCAGCCAAGATTTATCGTACGAGCAGTACTTC.

CDR3 bases: TGCGCCAGCAGCCCCCGGACTTATACTAGCACAGATACGCAGTATTTT. Amino acid sequence: CASSPRTYTSTDTQYF. The chain combines TRBV4-3 with TRBJ2-3; the D gene is possibly TRBD2 (5 bases). The germline CDR1 and CDR2 sequences are LGHNA and YSLEER. V was clipped by 4 bases and J by 0 bases, with 14 bases between them. The CDR3 runs to 16 residues.

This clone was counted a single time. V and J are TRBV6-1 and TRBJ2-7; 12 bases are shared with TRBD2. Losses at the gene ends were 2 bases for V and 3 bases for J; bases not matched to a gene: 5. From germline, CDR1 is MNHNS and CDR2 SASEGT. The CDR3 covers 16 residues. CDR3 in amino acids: CASSEPGLAGHYEQYF. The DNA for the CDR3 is TGTGCCAGCAGTGAACCGGGACTAGCGGGCCACTACGAGCAGTACTTC.

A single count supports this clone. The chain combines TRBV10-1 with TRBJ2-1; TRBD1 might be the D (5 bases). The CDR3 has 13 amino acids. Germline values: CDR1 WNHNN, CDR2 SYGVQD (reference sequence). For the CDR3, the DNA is TGCGCAGAAGGACACCTCTCCTACAATGAGCAGTTCTTC. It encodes CAEGHLSYNEQFF.

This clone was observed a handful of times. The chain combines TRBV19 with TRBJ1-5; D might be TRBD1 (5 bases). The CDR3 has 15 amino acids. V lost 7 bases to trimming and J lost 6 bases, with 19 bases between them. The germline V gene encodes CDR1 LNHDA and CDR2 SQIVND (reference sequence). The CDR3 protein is CASTFKGRRGQPQHF. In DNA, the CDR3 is TGTGCCAGTACTTTTAAGGGGCGGCGAGGTCAGCCCCAGCATTTT.

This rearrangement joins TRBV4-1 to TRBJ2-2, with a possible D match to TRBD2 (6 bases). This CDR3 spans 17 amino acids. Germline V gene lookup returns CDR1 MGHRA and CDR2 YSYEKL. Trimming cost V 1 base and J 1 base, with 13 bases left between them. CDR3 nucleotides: TGCGCCAGCAGCCAAGGGTTCGCGGGAAGGAACACCGGGGAGCTGTTTTTT. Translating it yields CASSQGFAGRNTGELFF.

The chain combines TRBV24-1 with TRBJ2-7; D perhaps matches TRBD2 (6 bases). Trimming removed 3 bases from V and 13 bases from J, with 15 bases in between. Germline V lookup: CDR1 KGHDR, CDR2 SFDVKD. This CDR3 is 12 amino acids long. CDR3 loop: CATSDPGGKVYF. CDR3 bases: TGTGCCACCAGTGATCCCGGGGGAAAAGTTTACTTC.

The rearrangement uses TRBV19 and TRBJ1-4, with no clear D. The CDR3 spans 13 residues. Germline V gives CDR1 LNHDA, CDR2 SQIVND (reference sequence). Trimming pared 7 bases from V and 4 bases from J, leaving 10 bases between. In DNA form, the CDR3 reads TGTGCCAGTAACCGCCAGCTTAATGAAAAACTGTTTTTT. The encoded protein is CASNRQLNEKLFF.